Listed below are T cell receptor beta chains from one sample, sequenced in a study of blood T cell repertoires in COVID-19. Sequenced by immunoSEQ multiplex PCR; TCRdb stores in-frame clones only, minus some. The sample holds roughly 200,000 clones, more than 80% seen once. The material sequenced was peripheral blood. Every receptor here comes from a woman between 40 and 55 years old with COVID-19, enrolled during active disease. Each CDR3 is given with its conserved first and last residue. D genes are given only for firm matches. Expanded clones get a size class; other rows say once, few or many, or leave the size out.

TRBJ2-1 | NA | TRBV9 | NA | CASSLHGGSYNEQFF | TGTGCCAGCAGCCTACACGGGGGAAGCTACAATGAGCAGTTCTTC
TRBJ2-5 | NA | TRBV7-7 | NA | CASSLAPGGQETQYF | TGTGCTAGCAGCTTAGCCCCAGGGGGGCAAGAGACCCAGTACTTC
TRBJ1-1 | few | TRBV9 | NA | CASSVAQGTEAFF | TGTGCCAGCAGCGTAGCCCAGGGCACTGAAGCTTTCTTT
TRBJ1-4 | few | TRBV19 | TRBD1 | CASAIGTDSVKLFF | TGTGCCAGCGCGATCGGGACAGACTCCGTAAAACTGTTTTTT
TRBJ1-1 | NA | TRBV29-1 | NA | CSGGHKNTEAFF | TGCAGCGGCGGACACAAGAACACTGAAGCTTTCTTT
TRBJ2-2 | NA | TRBV30 | TRBD2 | CAWRRTSLGDGELFF | TGTGCCTGGAGAAGGACTAGCCTAGGAGACGGGGAGCTGTTTTTT
TRBJ2-2 | few | TRBV30 | NA | CAGNWVRGTGELFF | TGTGCCGGAAATTGGGTCCGGGGCACCGGGGAGCTGTTTTTT
TRBJ2-1 | NA | TRBV27 | TRBD2 | CASGRIAGAGYEQFF | TGTGCCAGCGGGCGTATAGCGGGGGCAGGCTATGAGCAGTTCTTC
TRBJ2-7 | once | TRBV29-1 | TRBD2 | CSVAAGTSGSDEQYF | TGCAGCGTTGCCGCAGGGACTAGCGGGAGTGACGAGCAGTACTTC
TRBJ2-3 | NA | TRBV4-1 | NA | CASSQDFPRTDTQYF | TGCGCCAGCAGCCAAGATTTCCCGAGAACAGATACGCAGTATTTT
TRBJ1-5 | NA | TRBV7-9 | TRBD1 | CASSRFGTGVNQPQHF | TGTGCCAGCAGCCGCTTCGGGACAGGGGTCAATCAGCCCCAGCATTTT
TRBJ1-6 | NA | TRBV7-2 | TRBD1 | CASSSRQGVAPLHF | TGTGCCAGCAGCTCCCGACAGGGAGTGGCACCCCTCCACTTT
TRBJ1-6 | NA | TRBV6-5 | NA | CASMPGQYNSPLHF | TGTGCCAGCATGCCGGGACAATATAATTCACCCCTCCACTTT
TRBJ2-1 | NA | TRBV5-4 | TRBD2 | CASSPSGGTYNEQFF | TGTGCCAGCAGCCCTAGCGGGGGGACCTACAATGAGCAGTTCTTC
TRBJ2-6 | NA | TRBV12-3/TRBV12-4 | NA | CASSYRSVGVLTF | TGTGCCAGCAGTTATCGGAGCGTGGGCGTCCTGACTTTC
TRBJ1-2 | NA | TRBV29-1 | TRBD1 | CSVGAGGGYTF | TGCAGCGTTGGGGCAGGGGGTGGCTACACCTTC
TRBJ2-2 | once | TRBV21-1 | NA | CASSKALQGETGGELFF | TGTGCCAGCAGCAAAGCGCTACAGGGAGAAACGGGCGGGGAGCTGTTTTTT
TRBJ2-1 | NA | TRBV6-1 | NA | CASSEYLDNEQFF | TGTGCCAGCAGTGAGTATCTAGACAATGAGCAGTTCTTC
TRBJ2-2 | NA | TRBV5-1 | TRBD2 | CASSLPRLADPRDTGELFF | TGCGCCAGCAGCTTACCCAGACTAGCGGACCCTCGGGACACCGGGGAGCTGTTTTTT
TRBJ1-1 | NA | TRBV6-1 | NA | CASSEAGALNTEAFF | TGTGCCAGCAGTGAAGCAGGGGCCCTTAACACTGAAGCTTTCTTT
TRBJ2-3 | NA | TRBV5-8 | TRBD2 | CASRLAGVVWLLGTDTQYF | TGTGCCAGCAGGCTAGCGGGAGTCGTCTGGTTGTTAGGCACAGATACGCAGTATTTT
TRBJ1-4 | NA | TRBV29-1 | TRBD1 | CSAQGAPNEKLFF | TGCAGCGCACAGGGGGCCCCTAATGAAAAACTGTTTTTT